Listed below are T cell receptor beta chains from one sample, sequenced in a study of blood T cell repertoires in COVID-19. The table came from immunoSEQ multiplex PCR; TCRdb's copy has only in-frame clones and leaves some out. Of 95,000 to 150,000 clones in the sample, roughly 80% are singletons; the top ten hold roughly 5.5%. The sample comprised peripheral blood. The receptors derive from a man aged 60 to 69 with acute or convalescent COVID-19. The CDR3 runs from the conserved cysteine through the conserved F or W. Fields, in order: clone size, J gene, V gene, D gene, CDR3 protein, CDR3 DNA. D genes are given only for firm matches. Only part of the rows carry a size: once, few, many, or a class if the clone is expanded.

>once|TRBJ1-1|TRBV15|.
CATSSGGNTEAFF
TGTGCCACCAGCAGCGGGGGGAACACTGAAGCTTTCTTT
>.|TRBJ2-2|TRBV27|TRBD2
CASGAGVTTPGELFF
TGTGCCAGCGGGGCGGGAGTTACAACACCCGGGGAGCTGTTTTTT
>.|TRBJ1-2|TRBV7-3|TRBD1
CASSLTNGGTAYGYTF
TGTGCCAGCAGCTTAACGAACGGTGGGACAGCCTATGGCTACACCTTC
>.|TRBJ2-5|TRBV5-1|TRBD1
CASSLVGGGETQYF
TGCGCCAGCAGCTTGGTAGGGGGCGGTGAGACCCAGTACTTC
>.|TRBJ1-5|TRBV30|.
CAWSRDGSQHF
TGTGCCTGGAGTCGGGATGGATCCCAGCATTTT
>few|TRBJ2-4|TRBV24-1|.
CATSDSQGGSAKNIQYF
TGTGCCACCAGTGACTCACAGGGAGGGTCGGCCAAAAACATTCAGTACTTC
>.|TRBJ1-2|TRBV19|.
CASSIVAATSNYGYTF
TGTGCCAGTAGTATAGTGGCAGCGACTTCAAACTATGGCTACACCTTC
>few|TRBJ1-1|TRBV7-2|TRBD1
CASSRTTGGTRNTEAFF
TGTGCCAGCAGCCGTACCACAGGGGGCACAAGGAACACTGAAGCTTTCTTT
>.|TRBJ1-2|TRBV6-5|TRBD1
CASRMGQGNYGYTF
TGTGCCAGCAGGATGGGACAGGGGAACTATGGCTACACCTTC
>.|TRBJ1-1|TRBV6-6|.
CASRGAKRGRNTEAFF
TGTGCCAGCAGAGGAGCTAAGCGGGGGAGGAACACTGAAGCTTTCTTT
>once|TRBJ2-1|TRBV24-1|.
CATSDQTEGGQFF
TGTGCCACCAGTGATCAGACAGAAGGTGGGCAGTTCTTC
>once|TRBJ2-5|TRBV3-1/TRBV3-2|.
CASSLNQETQYF
TGTGCCAGCAGCCTAAACCAAGAGACCCAGTACTTC
>.|TRBJ2-7|TRBV6-5|TRBD1
CASRERGQGHEQYF
TGTGCCAGCAGGGAGAGAGGACAGGGGCACGAGCAGTACTTC
>.|TRBJ1-1|TRBV3-1/TRBV3-2|.
CASSQFLDRNTEAFF
TGTGCCAGCAGCCAATTCCTGGACAGGAACACTGAAGCTTTCTTT
>.|TRBJ2-7|TRBV7-2|.
CASSSDISGIPYEQYF
TGTGCCAGCAGCTCGGATATCTCCGGGATACCATACGAGCAGTACTTC
>.|TRBJ2-4|TRBV4-1|.
CASSQAPSQSKNIQYF
TGCGCCAGCAGCCAAGCCCCGTCGCAGTCTAAAAACATTCAGTACTTC
>.|TRBJ2-7|TRBV5-1|TRBD1
CASSPGRDRVTYEQYF
TGCGCCAGCAGCCCCGGCCGGGACAGAGTAACCTACGAGCAGTACTTC
>.|TRBJ2-3|TRBV14|.
CASSLLATSTDTQYF
TGTGCCAGCAGCCTACTAGCTACTAGCACAGATACGCAGTATTTT
>.|TRBJ2-3|TRBV30|.
CAWSLSRATDTQYF
TGTGCCTGGAGTCTAAGTCGAGCGACAGATACGCAGTATTTT
>.|TRBJ1-2|TRBV5-1|.
CASSLGELDRTNYGYTF
TGCGCCAGCAGCTTGGGAGAACTTGACAGGACTAACTATGGCTACACCTTC
>.|TRBJ2-7|TRBV7-2|TRBD1
CASSTGQGYEQYF
TGTGCCAGCAGCACGGGACAGGGCTACGAGCAGTACTTC
>.|TRBJ2-3|TRBV6-5|TRBD1
CASSSDRAVTQYF
TGTGCCAGCAGTTCTGACAGGGCTGTTACGCAGTATTTT
>.|TRBJ1-2|TRBV4-2|.
CASSLYRQDFYGYTF
TGTGCCAGCAGCCTATATCGACAGGACTTCTATGGCTACACCTTC
>.|TRBJ2-1|TRBV6-5|.
CASTAWENEQFF
TGTGCCAGCACCGCCTGGGAGAATGAGCAGTTCTTC
>.|TRBJ2-7|TRBV30|TRBD1
CAWSGKRGDRGTYEQYF
TGTGCCTGGAGTGGAAAGCGCGGGGACAGGGGGACCTACGAGCAGTACTTC
>.|TRBJ1-1|TRBV5-1|.
CASSLGLGAQKTEAFF
TGCGCCAGCAGCTTGGGGCTGGGGGCTCAAAAGACTGAAGCTTTCTTT
>few|TRBJ1-3|TRBV3-1/TRBV3-2|TRBD1
CASSHLTTGSGNTIYF
TGTGCCAGCAGCCATCTAACGACAGGGTCTGGAAACACCATATATTTT
>.|TRBJ1-1|TRBV7-9|.
CASSLVGAGRLNTEAFF
TGTGCCAGCAGCTTAGTGGGAGCGGGGAGACTGAACACTGAAGCTTTCTTT
>many|TRBJ2-7|TRBV6-2/TRBV6-3|TRBD2
CASSYGWTSGSEQYF
TGTGCCAGCAGTTATGGTTGGACTAGCGGGTCCGAGCAGTACTTC
>.|TRBJ2-7|TRBV15|TRBD2
CATSSGGQGEQYF
TGTGCCACCAGTTCGGGGGGTCAGGGCGAGCAGTACTTC
>once|TRBJ1-5|TRBV19|TRBD1
CASSYPGGKSKGQPQHF
TGTGCCAGTAGCTATCCAGGGGGTAAATCTAAGGGTCAGCCCCAGCATTTT
>once|TRBJ1-5|TRBV2|.
CASSKQGVVNQPQHF
TGTGCCAGCAGTAAACAGGGTGTGGTCAATCAGCCCCAGCATTTT
>.|TRBJ1-6|TRBV30|.
CAWSALKETLHF
TGTGCCTGGAGTGCTCTTAAAGAGACCCTCCACTTT
>few|TRBJ1-1|TRBV19|.
CATSTGNTEAFF
TGTGCCACCTCGACAGGGAACACTGAAGCTTTCTTT
>.|TRBJ2-7|TRBV18|TRBD1
CASSRTTGGGTYEQYF
TGTGCCAGCTCACGAACGACAGGGGGAGGTACCTACGAGCAGTACTTC
>.|TRBJ1-4|TRBV20-1|TRBD1
CSARDRDRVLF
TGCAGTGCTAGAGACCGGGACAGGGTCCTTTTT
>.|TRBJ2-3|TRBV29-1|.
CSVEDDGAQYF
TGCAGCGTTGAAGATGATGGGGCCCAGTATTTT
>.|TRBJ1-2|TRBV30|.
CAWSRGGYGYTF
TGTGCCTGGAGTAGGGGCGGCTATGGCTACACCTTC
>.|TRBJ1-4|TRBV27|.
CATAVVPNEKLFF
TGTGCCACCGCTGTAGTACCTAATGAAAAACTGTTTTTT
>.|TRBJ1-2|TRBV30|.
CAWSVAGQGGTF
TGTGCCTGGAGTGTAGCGGGGCAGGGCGGAACCTTC
>.|TRBJ1-2|TRBV5-4|.
CASSPDIRDVYGYTF
TGTGCCAGCAGCCCGGACATCCGAGACGTCTATGGCTACACCTTC
>few|TRBJ2-1|TRBV7-2|TRBD2
CASSPIGRGSYNEQFF
TGTGCCAGCAGCCCCATCGGGAGGGGGAGCTACAATGAGCAGTTCTTC
>.|TRBJ1-1|TRBV30|.
CAWSVLAGATTEAFF
TGTGCCTGGAGTGTATTGGCCGGAGCAACCACTGAAGCTTTCTTT
>.|TRBJ2-6|TRBV7-2|.
CASSLVAARSLVGANVLTF
TGTGCCAGCAGCTTGGTGGCAGCCCGGAGTTTAGTAGGGGCCAACGTCCTGACTTTC